This T cell receptor beta chain was captured in a study of molecular identifiers for immune sequencing clone quantification. Previously described methods and listed TCR primers were used for bulk TCR libraries. TCRdb re-analysed the PCR reads in MiXCR, keeping a single row per CDR3 protein. The sample records hundreds of thousands of distinct CDR3 sequences, 20% to 25% being singletons. Libraries from naive CD8 cells were generated from about 20,000 to 1,000,000 sorted cells (with 10%, 30% or 50% RNA). Sorting captured naive CD8 T cells as CD8+CD4-CCR7+CD45RA+. The CDR3 totals 13 residues. Germline V gene lookup returns CDR1 MNHNS and CDR2 SASEGT. Trimming shortened V by 2 bases and J by 10 bases, and 12 bases separated the two germline ends. At least ten counts were recorded for this clonotype.

This sequence was found in a human donor in good health. Some libraries in this study had Jurkat cell RNA spiked in. Material for sequencing was naive CD8+ T cells from blood, with Jurkat cell RNA spiked in. Subset indicated: FACS-sorted CD8+CD4-CCR7+CD45RA+ naive T cells. This chain links TRBV6-1 with TRBJ1-5; no firm D call. CDR3 in amino acids: CASSEIGDIPQHF. The CDR3 DNA sequence: TGTGCCAGCAGTGAAATTGGGGATATCCCCCAGCATTTT.